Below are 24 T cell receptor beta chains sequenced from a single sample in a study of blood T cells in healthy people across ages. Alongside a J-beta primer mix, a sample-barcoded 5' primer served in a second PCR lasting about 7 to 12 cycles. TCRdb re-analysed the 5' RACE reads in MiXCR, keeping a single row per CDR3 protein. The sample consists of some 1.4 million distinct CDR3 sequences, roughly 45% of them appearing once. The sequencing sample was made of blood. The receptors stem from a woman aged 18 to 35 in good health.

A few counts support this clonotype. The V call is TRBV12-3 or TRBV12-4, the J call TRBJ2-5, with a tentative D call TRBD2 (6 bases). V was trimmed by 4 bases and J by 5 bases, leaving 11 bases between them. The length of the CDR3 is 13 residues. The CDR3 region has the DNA TGTGCCAGCAGTTCTCATCGGGGGGAGACCCAGTACTTC. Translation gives CASSSHRGETQYF.

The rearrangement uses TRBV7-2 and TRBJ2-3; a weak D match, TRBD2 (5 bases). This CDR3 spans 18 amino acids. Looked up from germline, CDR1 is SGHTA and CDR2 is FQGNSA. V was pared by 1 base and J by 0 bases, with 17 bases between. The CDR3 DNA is TGTGCCAGCAGCTTAGGGTTCCCAGGCGGGTTAAGCACAGATACGCAGTATTTT. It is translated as CASSLGFPGGLSTDTQYF.

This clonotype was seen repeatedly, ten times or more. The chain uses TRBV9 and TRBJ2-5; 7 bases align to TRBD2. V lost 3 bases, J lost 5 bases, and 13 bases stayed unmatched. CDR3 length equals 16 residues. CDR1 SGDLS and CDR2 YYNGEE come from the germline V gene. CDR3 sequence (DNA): TGTGCCAGCAGCGACGAGCTAGCGGCCCCTGGGGAGACCCAGTACTTC. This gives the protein CASSDELAAPGETQYF.

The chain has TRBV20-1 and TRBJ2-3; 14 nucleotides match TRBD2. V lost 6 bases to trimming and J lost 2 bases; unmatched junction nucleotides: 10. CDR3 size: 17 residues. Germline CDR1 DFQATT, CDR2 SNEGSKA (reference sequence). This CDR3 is CSATGTSGRGFTDTQYF. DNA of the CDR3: TGCAGTGCAACCGGGACTAGCGGGAGAGGGTTCACAGATACGCAGTATTTT.

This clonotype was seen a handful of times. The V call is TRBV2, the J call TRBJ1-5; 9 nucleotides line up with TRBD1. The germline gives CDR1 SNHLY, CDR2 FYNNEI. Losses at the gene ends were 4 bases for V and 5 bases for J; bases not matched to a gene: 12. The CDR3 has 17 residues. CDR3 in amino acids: CASSGKNRDRVDQPQHF. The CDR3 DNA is TGTGCCAGCAGTGGGAAAAACCGGGACAGGGTAGATCAGCCCCAGCATTTT.

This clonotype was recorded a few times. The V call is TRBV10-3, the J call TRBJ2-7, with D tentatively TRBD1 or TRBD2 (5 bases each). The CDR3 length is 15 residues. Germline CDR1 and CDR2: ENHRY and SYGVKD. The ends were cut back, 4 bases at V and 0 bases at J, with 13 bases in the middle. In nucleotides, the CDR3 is TGTGCCATCAGTGGACGGGCAGGGAGCTCCTACGAGCAGTACTTC. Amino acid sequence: CAISGRAGSSYEQYF.

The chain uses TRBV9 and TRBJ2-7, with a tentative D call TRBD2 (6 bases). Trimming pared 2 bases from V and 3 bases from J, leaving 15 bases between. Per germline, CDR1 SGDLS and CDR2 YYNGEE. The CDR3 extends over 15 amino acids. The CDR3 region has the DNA TGTGCCAGCAGCGTTTCGGGACTGGGGAGCTACGAGCAGTACTTC. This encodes CASSVSGLGSYEQYF.

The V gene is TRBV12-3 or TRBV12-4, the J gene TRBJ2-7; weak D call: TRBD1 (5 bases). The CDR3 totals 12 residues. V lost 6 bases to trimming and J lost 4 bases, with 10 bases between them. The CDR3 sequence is CASRLGLYEQYF. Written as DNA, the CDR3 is TGTGCCAGCAGATTGGGGCTTTACGAGCAGTACTTC.

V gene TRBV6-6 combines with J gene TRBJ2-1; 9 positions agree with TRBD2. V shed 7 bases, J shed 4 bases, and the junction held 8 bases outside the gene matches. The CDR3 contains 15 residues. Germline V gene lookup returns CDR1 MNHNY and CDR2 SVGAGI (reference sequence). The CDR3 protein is CASTDSGSSYNEQFF. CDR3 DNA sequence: TGTGCCAGCACCGATAGCGGGAGCTCATACAATGAGCAGTTCTTC.

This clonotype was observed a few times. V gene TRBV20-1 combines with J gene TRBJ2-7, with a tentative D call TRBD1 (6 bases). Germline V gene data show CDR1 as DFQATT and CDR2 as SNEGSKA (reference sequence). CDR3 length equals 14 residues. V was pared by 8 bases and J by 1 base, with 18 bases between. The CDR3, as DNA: TGCAGTCCTTCCCGGACAGACAATTCCTACGAGCAGTACTTC. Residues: CSPSRTDNSYEQYF.

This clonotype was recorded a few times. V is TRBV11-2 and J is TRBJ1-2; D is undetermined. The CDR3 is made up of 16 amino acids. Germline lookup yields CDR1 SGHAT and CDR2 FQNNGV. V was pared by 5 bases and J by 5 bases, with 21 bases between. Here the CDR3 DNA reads TGTGCCAGCAGCACCCTTAACTCTCCTCCAACTTATGGCTACACCTTC. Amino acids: CASSTLNSPPTYGYTF.

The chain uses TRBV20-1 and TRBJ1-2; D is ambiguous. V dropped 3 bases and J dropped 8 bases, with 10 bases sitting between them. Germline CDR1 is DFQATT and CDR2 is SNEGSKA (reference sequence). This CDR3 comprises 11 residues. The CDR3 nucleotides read TGCAGTGCTAGGTCTGGGGAAGGCTACACCTTC. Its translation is CSARSGEGYTF.

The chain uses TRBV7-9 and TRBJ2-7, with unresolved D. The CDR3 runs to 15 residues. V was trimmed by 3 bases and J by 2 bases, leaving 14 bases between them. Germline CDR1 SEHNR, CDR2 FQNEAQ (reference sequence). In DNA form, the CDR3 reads TGTGCCAGCAGCTTGTTCTCTGGGATAACCTACGAGCAGTACTTC. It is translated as CASSLFSGITYEQYF.

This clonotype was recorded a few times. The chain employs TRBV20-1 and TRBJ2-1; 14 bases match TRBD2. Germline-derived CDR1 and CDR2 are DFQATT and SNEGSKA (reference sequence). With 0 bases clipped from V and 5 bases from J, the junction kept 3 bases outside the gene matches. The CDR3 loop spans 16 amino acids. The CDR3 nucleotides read TGCAGTGCTAGAGAGGCGACTAGCGGGAGGGACAATGAGCAGTTCTTC. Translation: CSAREATSGRDNEQFF.

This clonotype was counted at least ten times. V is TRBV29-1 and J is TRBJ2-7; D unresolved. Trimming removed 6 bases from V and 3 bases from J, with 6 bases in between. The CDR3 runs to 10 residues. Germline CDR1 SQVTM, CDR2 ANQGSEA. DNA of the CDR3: TGCAGCGTCAAAAGCTACGAGCAGTACTTC. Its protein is CSVKSYEQYF.

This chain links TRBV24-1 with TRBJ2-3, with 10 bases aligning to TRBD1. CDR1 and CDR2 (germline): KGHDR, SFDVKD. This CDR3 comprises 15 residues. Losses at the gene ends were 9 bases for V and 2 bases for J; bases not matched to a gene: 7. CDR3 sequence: CATRDRGHLTDTQYF. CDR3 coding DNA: TGTGCCACCCGCGACAGGGGGCACCTCACAGATACGCAGTATTTT.

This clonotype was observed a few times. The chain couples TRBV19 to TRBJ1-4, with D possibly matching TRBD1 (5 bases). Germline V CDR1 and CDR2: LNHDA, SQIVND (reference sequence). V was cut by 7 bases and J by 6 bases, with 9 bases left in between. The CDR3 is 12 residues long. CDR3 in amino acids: CASKGTDEKLFF. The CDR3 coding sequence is TGTGCCAGTAAAGGGACTGATGAAAAACTGTTTTTT.

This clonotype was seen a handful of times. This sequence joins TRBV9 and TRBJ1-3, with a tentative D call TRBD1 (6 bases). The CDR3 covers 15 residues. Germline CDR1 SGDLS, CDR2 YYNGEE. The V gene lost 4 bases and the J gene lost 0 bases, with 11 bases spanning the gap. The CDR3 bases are TGTGCCAGCAGCCCTGGACAGAGCTCTGGAAACACCATATATTTT. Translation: CASSPGQSSGNTIYF. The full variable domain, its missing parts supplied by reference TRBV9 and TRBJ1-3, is DSGVTQTPKHLITATGQRVTLRCSPRSGDLSVYWYQQSLDQGLQFLIQYYNGEERAKGNILERFSAQQFPDLHSELNLSSLELGDSALYFCASSPGQSSGNTIYFGEGSWLTVV.

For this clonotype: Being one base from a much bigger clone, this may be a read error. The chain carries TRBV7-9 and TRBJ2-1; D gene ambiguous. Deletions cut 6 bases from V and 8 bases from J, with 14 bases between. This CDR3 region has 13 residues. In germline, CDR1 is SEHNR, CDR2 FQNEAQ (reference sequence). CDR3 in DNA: TGTGCCAGCAGTGACATTGTAGGGTATGAGCAGTTCTTC. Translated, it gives CASSDIVGYEQFF.

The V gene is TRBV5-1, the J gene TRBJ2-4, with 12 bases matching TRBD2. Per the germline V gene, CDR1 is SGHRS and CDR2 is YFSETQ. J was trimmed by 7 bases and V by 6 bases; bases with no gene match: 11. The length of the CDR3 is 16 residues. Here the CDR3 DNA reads TGCGCCAGCAACGTGACTAGCGGGAGCTTCGTGAACATTCAGTACTTC. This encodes CASNVTSGSFVNIQYF.

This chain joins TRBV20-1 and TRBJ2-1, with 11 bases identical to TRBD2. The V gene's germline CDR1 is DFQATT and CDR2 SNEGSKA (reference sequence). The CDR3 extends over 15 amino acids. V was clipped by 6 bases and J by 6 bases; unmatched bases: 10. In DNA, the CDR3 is TGCAGTGCCAAACTAGGGACTAGCGGTCGCAATGAGCAGTTCTTC. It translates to CSAKLGTSGRNEQFF.

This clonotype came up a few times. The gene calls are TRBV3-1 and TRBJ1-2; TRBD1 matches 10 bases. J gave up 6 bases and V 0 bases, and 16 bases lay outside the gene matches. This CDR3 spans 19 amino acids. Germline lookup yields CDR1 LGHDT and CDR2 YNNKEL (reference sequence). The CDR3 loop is CASSQEFRGQGFVTDGYTF. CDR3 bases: TGTGCCAGCAGCCAAGAGTTTAGGGGACAGGGGTTTGTGACGGATGGCTACACCTTC. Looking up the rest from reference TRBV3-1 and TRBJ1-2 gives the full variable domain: DTAVSQTPKYLVTQMGNDKSIKCEQNLGHDTMYWYKQDSKKFLKIMFSYNNKELIINETVPNRFSPKSPDKAHLNLHINSLELGDSAVYFCASSQEFRGQGFVTDGYTFGSGTRLTVV.

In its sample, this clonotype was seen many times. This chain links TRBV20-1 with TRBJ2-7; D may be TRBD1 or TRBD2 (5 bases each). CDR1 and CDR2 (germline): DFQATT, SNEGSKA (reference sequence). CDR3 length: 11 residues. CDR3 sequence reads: CGGDGEYEQYF. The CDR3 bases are TGCGGTGGGGACGGAGAGTACGAGCAGTACTTC.

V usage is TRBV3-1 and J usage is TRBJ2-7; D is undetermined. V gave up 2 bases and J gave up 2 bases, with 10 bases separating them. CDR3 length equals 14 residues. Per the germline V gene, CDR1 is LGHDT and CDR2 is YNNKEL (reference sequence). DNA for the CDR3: TGTGCCAGCAGCCAAAGGGAACTTACCTACGAGCAGTACTTC. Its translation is CASSQRELTYEQYF.